This T cell receptor (beta chain) comes out of a study of beta chain features in type 1 diabetes. Study-wide context: Cell yields, gender and age were comparable in patients and healthy donors.

This clone was observed a handful of times. Its specificity is not known. The junction does not match germline at one end; this may be a read error. Reverse transcription of all isolated RNA meant that expressed TCRB transcripts were sequenced. Assay: immunoSEQ multiplex PCR; the TCRdb copy retains only in-frame clones and omits some. This table holds around 310,000 clones, about 10% found once. Sorting based on CD45RO/CCR7/CD25/CD127/CD95/CD27 separated CD4+ naive, central memory, regulatory and stem cell-like memory cells. Whole-study findings and limits: It was possible that PCR favored shorter templates, equally so in patients and controls. Reduced insertions and increased deletions marked VDJ junctions in type 1 diabetes patients.

The CDR3 sequence is 12 residues long. Looked up from germline, CDR1 is MNHEY and CDR2 is SVGAGI. Input material: naive CD4+ T cells from blood. The chain uses TRBV6-5 and TRBJ1-1, with 9 bases aligning to TRBD1. The receptor was derived from a woman aged 30 to 39 in good health. CDR3 sequence (DNA): TGTGCCAGCAGAACCGGGACAGGGAAGATTGGCTTT. Translated, it gives CASRTGTGKIGF.